The 4 T cell receptor beta chains below were found in one sample sequenced in a study of cytomegalovirus exposure and HLA in healthy donors (TCRdb year 2017). Library creation used the immunoSEQ multiplex PCR assay. For the multiplex PCR, a mixture combining 60 forward primers for TCR Vbeta segments and 13 reverse primers for TCR Jbeta segments was used. TCRdb provides this immuneACCESS table in a form limited to in-frame rearrangements. Some clones are lacking; in checked studies, under half of them reflect an unresolved V gene, and why the rest are absent is not known. The sample contains over 150,000 clones, 65% to 75% of them found a single time. The leading ten clones occupy 4% to 5% of the sample. Source material: PBMCs. The receptor set was obtained from a man aged 25-45 years in good health and CMV-seropositive.

The V call is TRBV4-2, the J call TRBJ1-2; 12 bases fit TRBD1. This CDR3 contains 17 residues. The V segment lost 4 bases and the J segment 8 bases; nucleotides outside the gene matches: 14. Germline-derived CDR1 and CDR2 are LGHNA and YNFKEQ. This chain's CDR3 is CASSPGTGGVIMIGYTF. The CDR3 nucleotides read TGTGCCAGCAGCCCAGGGACAGGGGGCGTCATCATGATCGGCTACACCTTC.

The CDR3, as DNA: TGTGCTAGTGGTTTGGTTTCCACATCCCTTTTGGGCGGCTACACCTTC. Protein sequence: CASGLVSTSLLGGYTF. This chain uses TRBV12-5 with TRBJ1-2, with no clear D. Germline V gene lookup returns CDR1 LGHNT and CDR2 FRNRAP. V was trimmed by 0 bases and J by 8 bases, leaving 19 bases between them. This CDR3 is 16 amino acids long.

This clone was detected only a few times. CDR3 sequence reads: CASSLTAGTEAFF. The CDR3 nucleotides read TGCGCCAGCAGCCTAACCGCGGGGACTGAAGCTTTCTTT. The gene calls are TRBV5-1 and TRBJ1-1, with D uncertain. Germline V CDR1 and CDR2: SGHRS, YFSETQ. This CDR3 region has 13 residues. The germline V and J ends were trimmed by 4 bases and 5 bases, with 12 bases remaining between them. The variable domain in full, with the rest retrieved from reference TRBV5-1 and TRBJ1-1, is KAGVTQTPRYLIKTRGQQVTLSCSPISGHRSVSWYQQTPGQGLQFLFEYFSETQRNKGNFPGRFSGRQFSNSRSEMNVSTLELGDSALYLCASSLTAGTEAFFGQGTRLTVV.

J is TRBJ1-5 and V is TRBV6-6; tentative D call: TRBD1 (5 bases). Germline V gives CDR1 MNHNY, CDR2 SVGAGI (reference sequence). This CDR3 has 16 amino acids. The V end was cut by 8 bases, the J end by 0 bases, with 17 bases between. The CDR3 loop reads CASHSGGRYSNQPQHF. The CDR3, as DNA: TGTGCCAGCCACTCGGGGGGAAGGTATAGCAATCAGCCCCAGCATTTT.